Presented here are 20 T cell receptor beta chains from one specimen sequenced in a study of human T cells and chemical hapten exposure. Via MiXCR, TCRdb re-called the RACE reads, giving one row per CDR3 protein. The table shows around 330,000 distinct CDR3 sequences, with roughly 6% occurring only once. Time point meaning: pre-sensitization, week 0. Described treatment: therapeutic diphenylcyclopropenone sensitization with weekly scalp DPC. Sequenced material: whole blood, taken in connection with sensitization to the hapten diphenylcyclopropenone (DPC). These receptors came from a woman under 30 with alopecia areata. Some clones in this sample may be carry-over from other donors' samples.

This clonotype was seen a handful of times. The chain links TRBV2 to TRBJ2-1; 12 positions match TRBD2. This CDR3 has 15 amino acids. The germline V gene has CDR1 SNHLY and CDR2 FYNNEI. Trimming cost V 4 bases and J 6 bases; bases outside gene matches: 4. The CDR3 region is CASSVATSGGNEQFF. The CDR3 DNA follows: TGTGCCAGCAGTGTAGCGACTAGCGGGGGCAATGAGCAGTTCTTC.

This clonotype appeared many times. DNA for the CDR3: TGTGCCAGCCTCTCGAAACAACAGGTGGTCTCTGGAAACACCATATATTTT. The encoded protein is CASLSKQQVVSGNTIYF. The rearrangement uses TRBV6-2 or TRBV6-3 and TRBJ1-3, with D possibly being TRBD1 (5 bases). This CDR3 comprises 17 residues. The germline V gene encodes CDR1 MNHEY and CDR2 SVGEGT. The V gene lost 8 bases and the J gene lost 0 bases, with 20 bases spanning the gap.

This clonotype has only a few counts. The rearrangement joins TRBV10-3 to TRBJ2-7; maybe TRBD1 (5 bases). Germline V CDR1 and CDR2: ENHRY, SYGVKD. The germline V and J ends were trimmed by 0 bases and 1 base, with 10 bases remaining between them. The CDR3 sequence is 15 residues long. Here the CDR3 reads CAISESGQGSYEQYF. DNA for the CDR3: TGTGCCATCAGTGAGTCAGGGCAGGGTTCCTACGAGCAGTACTTC.

As regards this clonotype: A read error may be the cause here, since a much bigger clone is one base away. The chain couples TRBV28 to TRBJ2-2; no clear D. The CDR3 extends over 12 amino acids. CDR1 is MDHEN, CDR2 SYDVKM, per germline. The CDR3 region has the DNA TGTGCCAGCAGTTCCTCCCGTACGGAGCTGCTTTTT. This sequence encodes CASSSSRTELLF.

This clonotype turned up a few times. V is TRBV6-5 and J is TRBJ2-3; D possibly corresponds to TRBD1 (5 bases). V lost 0 bases, J lost 2 bases, and 9 bases lay in between. CDR3 length: 15 residues. Looked up from germline, CDR1 is MNHEY and CDR2 is SVGAGI. In nucleotides, the CDR3 is TGTGCCAGCAGTTACTCGGGGCTTCCCACAGATACGCAGTATTTT. Encoded protein: CASSYSGLPTDTQYF.

This clonotype was seen a few times. The chain carries TRBV27 and TRBJ1-6; D perhaps matches TRBD1 (6 bases). V was cut by 9 bases and J by 6 bases, with 15 bases left in between. This CDR3 has 14 amino acids. Germline-derived CDR1 and CDR2 are MNHEY and SMNVEV (reference sequence). Here the CDR3 DNA reads TGTGCCAGTGGCATCCGGACAGCTAATTCACCCCTCCACTTT. It yields the protein CASGIRTANSPLHF.

Only a few counts were recorded for this clonotype. The chain joins TRBV11-1 to TRBJ2-5; D possibly corresponds to TRBD1 (6 bases). V was pared by 5 bases and J by 3 bases, with 16 bases between. Looked up from germline, CDR1 is SGHAT and CDR2 is FQDESV (reference sequence). CDR3 length: 15 amino acids. The DNA of the CDR3 is TGTGCCAGCAGCCCGGACAGACCACTAAAAGAGACCCAGTACTTC. Protein sequence: CASSPDRPLKETQYF.

This clonotype was counted a few times. This chain joins TRBV5-1 and TRBJ1-1, with 8 positions matching TRBD1. CDR1 and CDR2 from the germline V gene are SGHRS and YFSETQ. CDR3 length: 14 residues. The trim removed 0 bases at V and 6 bases at J, leaving 4 bases unmatched. The CDR3 DNA is TGCGCCAGCAGCTTGGGGCAGGGGGCCGCTGAAGCTTTCTTT. Translation gives CASSLGQGAAEAFF.

This clonotype has a count of ten or more. The chain uses TRBV28 and TRBJ1-2; the D is unclear. The CDR3 extends over 12 amino acids. Germline CDR1 reads MDHEN; CDR2 reads SYDVKM. V was trimmed by 4 bases and J by 0 bases, leaving 3 bases between them. Here the CDR3 DNA reads TGTGCCAGCAGTTCCCCTAACTATGGCTACACCTTC. It codes for CASSSPNYGYTF.

In its sample, this clonotype was seen a few times. The chain carries TRBV4-1 and TRBJ1-4, with D tentatively TRBD1 (5 bases). The CDR3 length is 15 residues. V was trimmed by 0 bases and J by 6 bases, leaving 11 bases between them. The germline V gene has CDR1 MGHRA and CDR2 YSYEKL. CDR3 in DNA: TGCGCCAGCAGCCAAGAGGCAGGGAAGGATGAAAAACTGTTTTTT. It is translated as CASSQEAGKDEKLFF.

A few counts support this clonotype. The V and J genes are TRBV27 and TRBJ1-5, with TRBD1 identical over 7 bases. This CDR3 region has 14 residues. V was clipped by 5 bases and J by 5 bases; unmatched bases: 6. CDR1 and CDR2 from the germline V gene are MNHEY and SMNVEV (reference sequence). The chain's CDR3 is CASSLGQTYQPQHF. The CDR3 DNA sequence: TGTGCCAGCAGTCTGGGACAGACCTATCAGCCCCAGCATTTT.

This clonotype showed up many times. V usage is TRBV12-3 or TRBV12-4 and J usage is TRBJ1-1, with 10 bases fitting TRBD1. This CDR3 comprises 13 residues. Trimming at V came to 5 bases and at J to 7 bases, leaving 4 bases not matched to a gene. This CDR3 reads CASSPGQGREAFF. In DNA form, the CDR3 reads TGTGCCAGCAGTCCGGGACAGGGGCGTGAAGCTTTCTTT.

This clonotype showed up many times. This sequence joins TRBV29-1 and TRBJ1-1; 7 bases map to TRBD1. Germline CDR1 and CDR2: SQVTM and ANQGSEA. The junction had 8 bases not matched to a gene; V was cut back by 6 bases and J by 1 base. The CDR3 loop spans 14 amino acids. For the CDR3, the DNA is TGCAGCGTCGCCAAGGGGGCAGCGAACACTGAAGCTTTCTTT. It codes for CSVAKGAANTEAFF.

The chain links TRBV6-2 or TRBV6-3 to TRBJ1-1; D gene uncertain. This CDR3 is built from 12 residues. Per the germline V gene, CDR1 is MNHEY and CDR2 is SVGEGT. V lost 2 bases, J lost 4 bases, and 5 bases lay in between. CDR3 coding DNA: TGTGCCAGCAGTTACGGCATCACTGAAGCTTTCTTT. Protein: CASSYGITEAFF.

This clonotype was observed at least ten times. This chain uses TRBV29-1 with TRBJ1-1; D not resolved. V was trimmed by 4 bases and J by 1 base, leaving 13 bases between them. The CDR3 runs 14 residues. The V gene's germline CDR1 is SQVTM and CDR2 ANQGSEA. For the CDR3, the DNA is TGCAGCGTTGTGGTCAGGCGATGGAACACTGAAGCTTTCTTT. It yields the protein CSVVVRRWNTEAFF.

Many counts were recorded for this clonotype. The chain is built from TRBV9 and TRBJ2-7; 9 positions agree with TRBD2. Looked up from germline, CDR1 is SGDLS and CDR2 is YYNGEE. Unmatched junction bases numbered 7, after V lost 2 bases and J lost 1 base. The CDR3 runs to 16 residues. DNA of the CDR3: TGTGCCAGCAGCGTTAACGAAGCGGGGGGTTCCTACGAGCAGTACTTC. This gives the protein CASSVNEAGGSYEQYF.

This clonotype showed up just a few times. The rearrangement uses TRBV29-1 and TRBJ1-3; D is undetermined. The germline V gene encodes CDR1 SQVTM and CDR2 ANQGSEA. The length of the CDR3 is 10 residues. Trimming left V 4 bases short and J 6 bases short, with 4 bases between. Here the CDR3 reads CSVAENTIYF. The CDR3 coding sequence is TGCAGCGTTGCGGAAAACACCATATATTTT.

In its sample, this clonotype was seen a few times. The chain carries TRBV6-6 and TRBJ2-3, with D uncertain. Per the germline V gene, CDR1 is MNHNY and CDR2 is SVGAGI (reference sequence). The V end lost 2 bases, the J end lost 1 base, and 10 bases lay between the germline ends. The CDR3 sequence is 15 residues long. This CDR3 is CASSYGQQGTDTQYF. CDR3 nucleotides: TGTGCCAGCAGTTACGGGCAACAAGGCACAGATACGCAGTATTTT.

This clonotype was detected ten times or more. The J gene is TRBJ2-6, the V gene TRBV6-1, with TRBD1 identical over 9 bases. The CDR3 length is 19 residues. Germline V CDR1 and CDR2: MNHNS, SASEGT. Germline trimming cut 6 bases from V and 5 bases from J; bases unmatched to any gene: 17. The CDR3 sequence is CASSVMGDREPFWANVLTF. CDR3 DNA: TGTGCCAGCAGCGTGATGGGGGACAGGGAGCCTTTTTGGGCCAACGTCCTGACTTTC.

This clonotype was seen a few times. V is TRBV20-1 and J is TRBJ1-5; 7 nucleotides line up with TRBD1. Looked up from germline, CDR1 is DFQATT and CDR2 is SNEGSKA (reference sequence). The junction had 16 bases not matched to a gene; V was cut back by 5 bases and J by 0 bases. There are 18 residues in the CDR3. DNA for the CDR3: TGCAGTGCTTCAGGCGGATTCGACAGGGCGATTAGCAATCAGCCCCAGCATTTT. The encoded protein is CSASGGFDRAISNQPQHF.